The 4 T cell receptor beta chains below were found in one sample sequenced in a study of T and B cells in COVID-19 patients. From blood, roughly 250-500 ng of genomic DNA served as TRB template. Multiplex PCR with BIOMED2 TRB-A/B primer pools amplified TRB rearrangements. TCRdb analysed the multiplex PCR reads with MiXCR anew, one entry per CDR3 protein. The profile shows more than 15,000 distinct CDR3 sequences, under 30% of them singletons. The sequencing sample was made of blood. Every receptor here comes from a human donor who had recovered from COVID-19.

Here the CDR3 reads CATSDMGTSTDTQYF. The CDR3 region has the DNA TGTGCCACCAGTGATATGGGGACTAGCACAGATACGCAGTATTTT. The chain uses TRBV24-1 and TRBJ2-3; D may be TRBD2 (6 bases). This CDR3 is built from 15 residues. Germline V CDR1 and CDR2: KGHDR, SFDVKD. Trimming stripped 3 bases from V and 0 bases from J, with 9 bases between.

V gene TRBV20-1 combines with J gene TRBJ2-5; perhaps TRBD1 as D (6 bases). The CDR3 contains 15 residues. CDR1 DFQATT and CDR2 SNEGSKA come from the germline V gene (reference sequence). The V gene lost 1 base and the J gene lost 4 bases, with 16 bases spanning the gap. The CDR3, as DNA: TGCAGTGCTAGAGTTGGCGGCAGGGGTTTAGAGACCCAGTACTTC. Protein product: CSARVGGRGLETQYF.

The table lists this clonotype with a few counts. The V and J genes are TRBV15 and TRBJ1-1; possible D gene TRBD1, 6 bases. The CDR3 has 15 amino acids. Per the germline V gene, CDR1 is LNHNV and CDR2 is YYDKDF (reference sequence). V dropped 1 base and J dropped 2 bases, with 11 bases sitting between them. The CDR3 DNA follows: TGTGCCACCAGCAGAGGGACACAGGGCAACACTGAAGCTTTCTTT. The encoded protein is CATSRGTQGNTEAFF.

By frequency in the sample, this clonotype is medium-sized. The genes are TRBV27 and TRBJ2-7; possible D gene TRBD2, 5 bases. The CDR3 is 12 amino acids. Germline assignment: CDR1 MNHEY and CDR2 SMNVEV (reference sequence). The germline V and J ends were trimmed by 8 bases and 0 bases, with 8 bases remaining between them. CDR3 sequence: CASFSVSYEQYF. For the CDR3, the DNA is TGTGCCAGCTTTAGCGTCTCCTACGAGCAGTACTTC.